This T cell receptor beta chain was obtained from a study of neurological immune-mediated disorders. Many counts were recorded for this clonotype. This CDR3 contains 14 residues. CDR1 and CDR2 from the germline V gene are MNHEY and SVGAGI. The V end was cut by 1 base, the J end by 4 bases, with 9 bases between. TCRdb passed the 5' RACE reads through MiXCR, listing each CDR3 protein once. The sample has 27,000 or so distinct CDR3 sequences, about 3% seen once. The sequenced sample consisted of PBMCs. V usage is TRBV6-5 and J usage is TRBJ2-3; D might be TRBD1 (6 bases). This receptor was identified in a woman in her thirties with multiple sclerosis. The CDR3 loop reads CASSYWGRADTQYF. The CDR3 DNA sequence: TGTGCCAGCAGTTACTGGGGGCGGGCAGATACGCAGTATTTT.